This TCR beta chain came from a study of blood T cell repertoires in COVID-19. Germline CDR1 reads SQVTM; CDR2 reads ANQGSEA. CDR3 length equals 13 residues. V lost 2 bases and J lost 4, with 11 bases in between. In the study's own analysis: Reference gene primer amplification gave nucleated cell count estimates. Profiled with immunoSEQ multiplex PCR; TCRdb holds only in-frame clones, not every one. V, J and clone size were drawn from that table, and D and trimming were deduced from the DNA. The sample yields some 83,000 clones, over 80% seen once. The J gene is TRBJ1-2, the V gene TRBV29-1; tentatively, D is TRBD1 (6 bases). Sequencing input: peripheral blood. The sequence was obtained from a man aged 55 to 70 with active or convalescent COVID-19. CDR3 sequence (DNA): TGCAGCGTTGAACAGGGGCTTGGCTATGGCTACACCTTC. Encoded protein: CSVEQGLGYGYTF.